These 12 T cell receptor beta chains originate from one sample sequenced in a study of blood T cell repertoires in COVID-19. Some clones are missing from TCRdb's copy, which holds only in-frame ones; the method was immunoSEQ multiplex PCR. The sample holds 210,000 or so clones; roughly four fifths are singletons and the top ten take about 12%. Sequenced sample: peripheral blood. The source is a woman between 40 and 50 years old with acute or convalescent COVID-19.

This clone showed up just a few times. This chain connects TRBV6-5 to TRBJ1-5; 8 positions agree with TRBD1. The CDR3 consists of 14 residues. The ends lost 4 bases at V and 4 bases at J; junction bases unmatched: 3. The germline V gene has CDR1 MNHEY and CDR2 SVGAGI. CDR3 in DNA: TGTGCCAGCAGTTGGGACAGGCCTAATCAGCCCCAGCATTTT. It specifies CASSWDRPNQPQHF.

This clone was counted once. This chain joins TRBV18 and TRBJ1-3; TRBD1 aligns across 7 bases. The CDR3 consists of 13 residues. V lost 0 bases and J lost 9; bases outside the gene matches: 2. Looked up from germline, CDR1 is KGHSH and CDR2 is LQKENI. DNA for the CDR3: TGTGCCAGCTCACCACCGCAGGGGGGCACCATATATTTT. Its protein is CASSPPQGGTIYF.

The CDR3 nucleotides are TGTGCCAGCAGTTATATAGATCCGGGACTAGCTTCACCGTACGAGCAGTACTTC. It yields the protein CASSYIDPGLASPYEQYF. The chain links TRBV27 to TRBJ2-7; 9 nucleotides agree with TRBD2. The V segment lost 4 bases and the J segment 4 bases; nucleotides outside the gene matches: 17. Germline CDR1 MNHEY, CDR2 SMNVEV (reference sequence). The CDR3 length is 18 residues.

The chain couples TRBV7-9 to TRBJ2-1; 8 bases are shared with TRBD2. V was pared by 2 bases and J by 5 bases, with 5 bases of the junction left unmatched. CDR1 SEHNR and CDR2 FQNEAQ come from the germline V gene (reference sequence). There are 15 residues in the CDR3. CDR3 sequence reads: CASSLLLAVHNEQFF. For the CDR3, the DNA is TGTGCCAGCAGCTTACTACTAGCGGTACACAATGAGCAGTTCTTC.

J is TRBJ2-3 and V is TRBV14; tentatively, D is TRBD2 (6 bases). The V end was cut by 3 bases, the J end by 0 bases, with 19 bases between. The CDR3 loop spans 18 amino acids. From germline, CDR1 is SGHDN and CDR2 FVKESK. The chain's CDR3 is CASSQGRVAVSSTDTQYF. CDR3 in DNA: TGTGCCAGCAGCCAGGGACGGGTAGCGGTCTCTAGCACAGATACGCAGTATTTT. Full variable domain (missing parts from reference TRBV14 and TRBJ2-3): EAGVTQFPSHSVIEKGQTVTLRCDPISGHDNLYWYRRVMGKEIKFLLHFVKESKQDESGMPNNRFLAERTGGTYSTLKVQPAELEDSGVYFCASSQGRVAVSSTDTQYFGPGTRLTVL.

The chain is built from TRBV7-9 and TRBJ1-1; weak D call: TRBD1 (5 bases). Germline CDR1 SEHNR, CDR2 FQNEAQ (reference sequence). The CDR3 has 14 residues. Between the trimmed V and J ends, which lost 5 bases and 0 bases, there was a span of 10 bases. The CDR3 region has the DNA TGTGCCAGCAGCCCCGGACACTTGAACACTGAAGCTTTCTTT. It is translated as CASSPGHLNTEAFF.

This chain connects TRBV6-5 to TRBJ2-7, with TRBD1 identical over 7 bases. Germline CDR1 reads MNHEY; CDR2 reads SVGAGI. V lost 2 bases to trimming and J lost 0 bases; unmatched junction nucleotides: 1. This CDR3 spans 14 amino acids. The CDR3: CASSYGQVSYEQYF. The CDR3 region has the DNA TGTGCCAGCAGTTACGGACAGGTCTCCTACGAGCAGTACTTC.

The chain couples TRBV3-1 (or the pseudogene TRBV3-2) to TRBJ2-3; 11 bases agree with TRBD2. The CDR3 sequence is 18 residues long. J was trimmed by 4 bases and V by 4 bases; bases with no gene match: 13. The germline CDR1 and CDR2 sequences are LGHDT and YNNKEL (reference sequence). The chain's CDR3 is CASSPTPIAGGHADTQYF. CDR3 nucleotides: TGTGCCAGCAGCCCGACCCCGATAGCGGGGGGGCATGCAGATACGCAGTATTTT.

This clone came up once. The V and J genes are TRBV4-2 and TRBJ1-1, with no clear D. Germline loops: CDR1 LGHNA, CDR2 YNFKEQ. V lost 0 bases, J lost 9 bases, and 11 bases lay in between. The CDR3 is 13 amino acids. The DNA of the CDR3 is TGTGCCAGCAGCCAAGACAGGTGGGTGAAAGCTTTCTTT. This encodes CASSQDRWVKAFF.

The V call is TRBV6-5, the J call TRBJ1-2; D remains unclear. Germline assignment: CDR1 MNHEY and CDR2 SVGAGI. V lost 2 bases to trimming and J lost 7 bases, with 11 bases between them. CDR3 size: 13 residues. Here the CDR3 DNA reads TGTGCCAGCAGTTACGCCCTAGGAAGTGGCTACACCTTC. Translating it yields CASSYALGSGYTF.

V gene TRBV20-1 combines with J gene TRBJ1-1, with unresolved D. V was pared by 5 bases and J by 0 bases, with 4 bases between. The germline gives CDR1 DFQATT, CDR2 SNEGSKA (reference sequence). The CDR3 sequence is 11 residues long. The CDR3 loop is CSAGLNTEAFF. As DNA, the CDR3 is TGCAGTGCTGGCCTGAACACTGAAGCTTTCTTT.

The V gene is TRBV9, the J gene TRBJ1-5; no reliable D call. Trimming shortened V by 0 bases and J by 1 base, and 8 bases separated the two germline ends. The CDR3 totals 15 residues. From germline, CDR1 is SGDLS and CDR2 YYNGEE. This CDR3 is CASSVATGSNQPQHF. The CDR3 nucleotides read TGTGCCAGCAGCGTAGCGACGGGAAGCAATCAGCCCCAGCATTTT.